These 21 T cell receptor beta chains were sequenced from one sample in a study of neoadjuvant anti-PD-1 for oral cavity cancer. Time point noted: after neoadjuvant nivolumab, at surgical resection. Measured with immunoSEQ multiplex PCR; TCRdb has only the in-frame clones, and not every one. The sample has 35,000 to 40,000 clones, roughly 35% seen once. Sequencing used tumor tissue, obtained after nivolumab (anti-PD-1) treatment. The receptor set was obtained from a person aged 35-80 years with oral cavity squamous cell carcinoma.

In DNA form, the CDR3 reads TGTGCCACCAGCAGAGATCACGGGGTGGAGACCCAGTACTTC. Translated: CATSRDHGVETQYF. The rearrangement uses TRBV15 and TRBJ2-5; possible D gene TRBD2, 5 bases. This CDR3 is 14 amino acids long. V lost 0 bases, J lost 5 bases, and 10 bases lay in between. Germline-derived CDR1 and CDR2 are LNHNV and YYDKDF (reference sequence).

The table lists this clone with a few counts. V and J are TRBV27 and TRBJ2-2; possibly TRBD1 or TRBD2 for D (6 bases each). The CDR3 consists of 14 residues. Germline V lookup: CDR1 MNHEY, CDR2 SMNVEV (reference sequence). Trimming pared 8 bases from V and 1 base from J, leaving 11 bases between. The CDR3 DNA is TGTGCCAGCCGGCGGGACATGAACACCGGGGAGCTGTTTTTT. It is translated as CASRRDMNTGELFF.

This clone counts as medium-sized. J is TRBJ2-3 and V is TRBV5-1; no firm D call. Germline values: CDR1 SGHRS, CDR2 YFSETQ. V lost 5 bases and J lost 0, with 13 bases in between. The CDR3 has 15 residues. The CDR3 loop reads CASRDRMASTDTQYF. As DNA, the CDR3 is TGCGCCAGCAGGGACCGTATGGCTAGCACAGATACGCAGTATTTT.

Judged by abundance, this clone is medium-sized. The chain recombines TRBV9 with TRBJ1-1, with D perhaps TRBD1 (6 bases). CDR3 size: 13 residues. Germline-derived CDR1 and CDR2 are SGDLS and YYNGEE. With 4 bases removed from V and 9 bases from J, the gap between germline ends came to 16 bases. CDR3 bases: TGTGCCAGCAGCCTTGGGACAAGCGGTAAAGCTTTCTTT. Amino acid sequence: CASSLGTSGKAFF.

CDR3 in amino acids: CASPGGDGYTF. CDR3 DNA: TGTGCCAGCCCCGGAGGGGATGGCTACACCTTC. The gene calls are TRBV18 and TRBJ1-2; weak D call: TRBD1 (5 bases). CDR1 and CDR2 (germline): KGHSH, LQKENI. The CDR3 extends over 11 amino acids. Between the trimmed V and J ends, which lost 8 bases and 6 bases, there was a span of 10 bases.

This clone was observed a few times. V and J are TRBV30 and TRBJ1-1, with TRBD1 as a possible D gene (5 bases). The germline V gene has CDR1 GTSNPN and CDR2 SVGIG (reference sequence). V was pared by 5 bases and J by 1 base, with 8 bases between. This CDR3 region has 12 residues. CDR3 nucleotides: TGTGCCTGGGTACAGGAGAACACTGAAGCTTTCTTT. It translates to CAWVQENTEAFF.

This clone was counted a few times. The V gene is TRBV18, the J gene TRBJ1-1, with 7 bases lining up with TRBD1. The V gene's germline CDR1 is KGHSH and CDR2 LQKENI. The CDR3 is 13 residues long. J was trimmed by 7 bases and V by 5 bases; bases with no gene match: 7. The CDR3 DNA reads as TGTGCCAGCTCATTCGAACAGGGGATTGAAGCTTTCTTT. This encodes CASSFEQGIEAFF.

This clone was detected once. This sequence joins TRBV12-5 and TRBJ2-7; TRBD1 aligns across 11 bases. The junction had 2 bases not matched to a gene; V was cut back by 3 bases and J by 1 base. Germline CDR1 LGHNT, CDR2 FRNRAP. The CDR3 loop spans 15 amino acids. As DNA, the CDR3 is TGTGCTAGTGGTTTAGGACAGGGGGCTTCCTACGAGCAGTACTTC. This sequence encodes CASGLGQGASYEQYF.

CDR3 in DNA: TGTGCCAGCAGCTTGTCTTCGGGTGAGCAGTTCTTC. As protein: CASSLSSGEQFF. V gene TRBV5-6 combines with J gene TRBJ2-1; D unclear. Between the trimmed V and J ends, which lost 1 base and 9 bases, there was a span of 8 bases. This CDR3 has 12 residues. Germline CDR1 reads SGHDT; CDR2 reads YYEEEE.

The rearrangement links TRBV28 to TRBJ1-2; D uncertain. This CDR3 comprises 15 residues. Germline V lookup: CDR1 MDHEN, CDR2 SYDVKM. V lost 6 bases, J lost 4 bases, and 18 bases lay in between. Written as DNA, the CDR3 is TGTGCCAGCAGGGGTGAGGATTCTTTCTTCTATGGCTACACCTTC. As protein: CASRGEDSFFYGYTF.

J is TRBJ2-1 and V is TRBV9, with 9 bases aligning to TRBD2. Germline CDR1 and CDR2: SGDLS and YYNGEE. There are 16 residues in the CDR3. After removal of 0 bases from V and 4 bases from J, the junction contained 5 bases not matched to a gene. As DNA, the CDR3 is TGTGCCAGCAGCGTAGTAGGGAGCGGGGGGTACAATGAGCAGTTCTTC. Amino acids: CASSVVGSGGYNEQFF.

The sample holds a few counts of this clone. The chain links TRBV2 to TRBJ1-3, with unresolved D. Germline-derived CDR1 and CDR2 are SNHLY and FYNNEI. Trimming removed 7 bases from V and 4 bases from J, with 11 bases in between. The CDR3 length is 13 residues. The CDR3 sequence is CASTLILGNTIYF. CDR3 nucleotides: TGTGCCAGCACCCTAATACTAGGAAACACCATATATTTT.

This chain uses TRBV7-9 with TRBJ1-1; D unclear. Germline CDR1 is SEHNR and CDR2 is FQNEAQ (reference sequence). The V end lost 2 bases, the J end lost 5 bases, and 27 bases lay between the germline ends. This CDR3 is built from 19 residues. Here the CDR3 DNA reads TGTGCCAGCAGCTTATCTTTCGCAGGAAAAGCTCGAAAGATAACTGAAGCTTTCTTT. Its translation: CASSLSFAGKARKITEAFF.

This sequence joins TRBV6-5 and TRBJ1-2; tentatively, D is TRBD1 (6 bases). The CDR3 consists of 13 residues. The V end was cut by 0 bases, the J end by 4 bases, with 6 bases between. Germline V lookup: CDR1 MNHEY, CDR2 SVGAGI. CDR3 loop: CASSYSGAYGYTF. CDR3 in DNA: TGTGCCAGCAGTTACTCGGGGGCCTATGGCTACACCTTC.

This chain links TRBV7-8 with TRBJ2-5; 9 bases are shared with TRBD1. The CDR3 is 17 amino acids. CDR1 and CDR2 (germline): SGHVS, FQNEAQ. V shed 4 bases and J 10 bases; nucleotides not matched to a gene: 19. The CDR3 sequence: CASSSLGDRARPGVQYF. The CDR3 nucleotides are TGTGCCAGCAGCTCCCTCGGGGACAGGGCGAGACCGGGTGTCCAGTACTTC.

The V call is TRBV25-1, the J call TRBJ1-1, with a tentative D call TRBD1 (5 bases). The germline V and J ends were trimmed by 0 bases and 1 base, with 9 bases remaining between them. The CDR3 loop spans 15 amino acids. Germline CDR1 reads MGHDK; CDR2 reads SYGVNS. Written as DNA, the CDR3 is TGTGCCAGCAGTGAATATGGGACGGAGAACACTGAAGCTTTCTTT. Residues: CASSEYGTENTEAFF.

The chain combines TRBV4-1 with TRBJ2-2; TRBD2 matches at 8 bases. CDR1 and CDR2 (germline): MGHRA, YSYEKL. V shed 1 base and J 7 bases; nucleotides not matched to a gene: 8. CDR3 size: 16 residues. The CDR3 coding sequence is TGCGCCAGCAGCCAAGTCGCAGCGGGGGTGGGCGGGGAGCTGTTTTTT. The encoded protein is CASSQVAAGVGGELFF.

This sequence joins TRBV7-2 and TRBJ2-7; weak D call: TRBD1 (6 bases). In germline, CDR1 is SGHTA, CDR2 FQGNSA. The CDR3 contains 14 residues. V shed 5 bases and J shed 2 bases, with 13 bases lying between them. The chain's CDR3 is CASSPYAGAYEQYF. CDR3 nucleotides: TGTGCCAGCAGCCCTTACGCAGGGGCCTACGAGCAGTACTTC. Full variable domain (rest looked up from reference TRBV7-2 and TRBJ2-7): GAGVSQSPSNKVTEKGKDVELRCDPISGHTALYWYRQSLGQGLEFLIYFQGNSAPDKSGLPSDRFSAERTGGSVSTLTIQRTQQEDSAVYLCASSPYAGAYEQYFGPGTRLTVT.

This clone was counted a few times. Here the CDR3 reads CASSQRTGQTGYTF. The CDR3 DNA reads as TGTGCCAGCAGCCAGCGGACAGGGCAGACGGGCTACACCTTC. The chain employs TRBV7-9 and TRBJ1-2, with 8 positions matching TRBD1. V trimming: 5 bases; J trimming: 8 bases; junction bases outside the gene matches: 10. The CDR3 runs to 14 residues. The germline V gene has CDR1 SEHNR and CDR2 FQNEAQ (reference sequence).

V is TRBV2 and J is TRBJ2-3; D is tentatively TRBD1 or TRBD2 (6 bases each). The CDR3 sequence is 12 residues long. In germline, CDR1 is SNHLY, CDR2 FYNNEI. The V gene lost 6 bases and the J gene lost 11 bases, with 15 bases spanning the gap. The CDR3 protein is CASRPEGGRQYF. In nucleotides, the CDR3 is TGTGCCAGCAGGCCCGAGGGGGGAAGGCAGTATTTT.

The V gene is TRBV5-1, the J gene TRBJ2-4, with D uncertain. Germline CDR1 reads SGHRS; CDR2 reads YFSETQ. This CDR3 spans 16 amino acids. The V end lost 0 bases, the J end lost 0 bases, and 10 bases lay between the germline ends. The CDR3 loop reads CASSLEGLSAKNIQYF. The CDR3 DNA sequence: TGCGCCAGCAGCTTGGAGGGCCTGTCAGCCAAAAACATTCAGTACTTC.